The 31 T cell receptor beta chains listed next were all sequenced from one sample in a study of shared clonotypes between healthy human individuals. Clones were sequenced by immunoSEQ multiplex PCR, and TCRdb holds only the in-frame ones, with some missing. In the table there are about 2.4 million clones, more than 85% of which are singletons. Sequenced: naive CD4+ T cells from PBMCs. Subset: CD45RA+ positively selected. The receptors derive from a man aged 18 to 29 in good health. Some clones in this sample may be carry-over from other donors' samples.

The rearrangement links TRBV2 to TRBJ2-7; D gene unclear. This CDR3 region has 16 residues. V lost 0 bases and J 0 bases, leaving 12 bases between the germline ends. CDR1 and CDR2 (germline): SNHLY, FYNNEI. CDR3 sequence reads: CASSEADLKSSYEQYF. The CDR3 DNA reads as TGTGCCAGCAGTGAAGCCGACTTAAAGAGCTCCTACGAGCAGTACTTC.

The genes are TRBV28 and TRBJ2-5; D remains ambiguous. Germline lookup yields CDR1 MDHEN and CDR2 SYDVKM. This CDR3 has 15 amino acids. V was cut by 3 bases and J by 1 base, with 12 bases left in between. The DNA of the CDR3 is TGTGCCAGCAGTTTCTTCTCCCTCATCCAAGAGACCCAGTACTTC. It translates to CASSFFSLIQETQYF. Variable domain in full (rest from reference TRBV28 and TRBJ2-5): DVKVTQSSRYLVKRTGEKVFLECVQDMDHENMFWYRQDPGLGLRLIYFSYDVKMKEKGDIPEGYSVSREKKERFSLILESASTNQTSMYLCASSFFSLIQETQYFGPGTRLLVL.

V usage is TRBV4-3 and J usage is TRBJ2-1, with D perhaps TRBD1 or TRBD2 (5 bases each). The ends were cut back, 4 bases at V and 2 bases at J, with 15 bases in the middle. Germline CDR1 is LGHNA and CDR2 is YSLEER. This CDR3 comprises 16 residues. The CDR3 sequence: CASSPGAGRTYNEQFF. Here the CDR3 DNA reads TGCGCCAGCAGCCCCGGGGCCGGGCGAACCTACAATGAGCAGTTCTTC.

The rearrangement joins TRBV30 to TRBJ2-2, with a possible D match to TRBD2 (5 bases). V was cut by 3 bases and J by 2 bases, with 10 bases left in between. The CDR3 contains 14 residues. Looked up from germline, CDR1 is GTSNPN and CDR2 is SVGIG (reference sequence). The CDR3 region is CAWRPRTNTGELFF. The DNA for the CDR3 is TGTGCCTGGAGGCCCCGGACTAACACCGGGGAGCTGTTTTTT.

The CDR3 DNA is TGTGCCAGCAGTACAGGGGATAGCTATGGCTACACCTTC. Protein: CASSTGDSYGYTF. The gene calls are TRBV6-5 and TRBJ1-2; TRBD1 matches at 7 bases. Per the germline V gene, CDR1 is MNHEY and CDR2 is SVGAGI. V was clipped by 5 bases and J by 4 bases; unmatched bases: 4. The length of the CDR3 is 13 residues.

This chain uses TRBV9 with TRBJ2-1; 8 bases are a match to TRBD2. Germline V gene data show CDR1 as SGDLS and CDR2 as YYNGEE. Germline trimming cut 3 bases from V and 0 bases from J; bases unmatched to any gene: 5. This CDR3 has 16 amino acids. CDR3 region: CASSAVAGSSYNEQFF. In nucleotides, the CDR3 is TGTGCCAGCAGCGCGGTAGCGGGGTCCTCCTACAATGAGCAGTTCTTC. Based on the CDR3 plus reference TRBV9 and TRBJ2-1, the full variable domain is DSGVTQTPKHLITATGQRVTLRCSPRSGDLSVYWYQQSLDQGLQFLIQYYNGEERAKGNILERFSAQQFPDLHSELNLSSLELGDSALYFCASSAVAGSSYNEQFFGPGTRLTVL.

In the case of this clone: The sample contains more than one DNA sequence encoding this CDR3. The DNA for the CDR3 is TGTGCCAGTAGCGGGACAGTTAATCAGCCCCAGCATTTT. It is translated as CASSGTVNQPQHF. The rearrangement joins TRBV19 to TRBJ1-5; 7 nucleotides match TRBD1. The germline V gene has CDR1 LNHDA and CDR2 SQIVND (reference sequence). Trimming cost V 6 bases and J 4 bases; bases outside gene matches: 3. This CDR3 is 13 amino acids long.

The sample holds one count of this clone. This sequence joins TRBV6-1 and TRBJ2-4, with D maybe TRBD1 (5 bases). This CDR3 spans 15 amino acids. Germline assignment: CDR1 MNHNS and CDR2 SASEGT. With 4 bases removed from V and 2 bases from J, the gap between germline ends came to 12 bases. The CDR3 coding sequence is TGTGCCAGCAGTGGGTACAGGTCATCCAAAAACATTCAGTACTTC. It codes for CASSGYRSSKNIQYF.

The chain links TRBV2 to TRBJ2-7; no clear D gene. V lost 6 bases, J lost 1 base, and 13 bases lay in between. Germline V gives CDR1 SNHLY, CDR2 FYNNEI. This CDR3 comprises 14 residues. CDR3 sequence reads: CASRERSPSYEQYF. The CDR3 DNA reads TGTGCCAGCAGGGAGAGGTCCCCTTCCTACGAGCAGTACTTC.

This chain links TRBV5-4 with TRBJ1-2; 7 nucleotides align to TRBD1. The CDR3 contains 16 residues. V gave up 4 bases and J gave up 3 bases; unmatched junction bases: 12. From germline, CDR1 is SGHNT and CDR2 YYREEE (reference sequence). DNA of the CDR3: TGTGCCAGCAGCCGAGAGACAGGGCGGGTTGACTATGGCTACACCTTC. This encodes CASSRETGRVDYGYTF.

This clone was counted only a few times. The CDR3 bases are TGTGCCAGCAGCCAGACTCCCGGGACAGGGGGCGGGGAGCTGTTTTTT. This sequence encodes CASSQTPGTGGGELFF. The chain employs TRBV14 and TRBJ2-2; TRBD1 matches at 11 bases. V shed 3 bases, J shed 7 bases, and the junction held 7 bases outside the gene matches. The CDR3 spans 16 residues. Germline CDR1 SGHDN, CDR2 FVKESK.

The V gene is TRBV28, the J gene TRBJ2-2, with 9 positions matching TRBD1. The CDR3 consists of 15 residues. J lost 6 bases, V lost 3 bases, and 5 bases had no gene match. CDR1 is MDHEN and CDR2 is SYDVKM in the germline V gene. In DNA, the CDR3 is TGTGCCAGCAGTTTTAACAGGGGGCCGGCCGGGGAGCTGTTTTTT. Translation gives CASSFNRGPAGELFF.

V gene TRBV18 combines with J gene TRBJ2-1; D ambiguous. Trimming left V 3 bases short and J 13 bases short, with 16 bases between. The germline V gene has CDR1 KGHSH and CDR2 LQKENI. The CDR3 runs to 13 residues. CDR3 loop: CASSPKSDIPQFF. As DNA, the CDR3 is TGTGCCAGCTCACCGAAATCCGATATACCCCAGTTCTTC.

The V call is TRBV28, the J call TRBJ2-5, with a weak D call TRBD2 (5 bases). Germline V CDR1 and CDR2: MDHEN, SYDVKM. The CDR3 is 13 residues long. Trimming pared 8 bases from V and 1 base from J, leaving 11 bases between. CDR3 sequence reads: CASWEHGQETQYF. The CDR3 region has the DNA TGTGCCAGCTGGGAGCATGGCCAAGAGACCCAGTACTTC.

The CDR3 region has the DNA TGCGCCAGCAGCCCACCTGGGCGGCAAGAGACCCAGTACTTC. It specifies CASSPPGRQETQYF. The rearrangement joins TRBV5-1 to TRBJ2-5; D is undetermined. Germline CDR1 and CDR2: SGHRS and YFSETQ. The CDR3 consists of 14 residues. Trimming shortened V by 4 bases and J by 2 bases, and 12 bases separated the two germline ends. The complete variable domain, with remaining parts taken from reference TRBV5-1 and TRBJ2-5, reads KAGVTQTPRYLIKTRGQQVTLSCSPISGHRSVSWYQQTPGQGLQFLFEYFSETQRNKGNFPGRFSGRQFSNSRSEMNVSTLELGDSALYLCASSPPGRQETQYFGPGTRLLVL.

The V gene is TRBV19, the J gene TRBJ1-1; D is ambiguous. The V gene's germline CDR1 is LNHDA and CDR2 SQIVND (reference sequence). This CDR3 has 14 amino acids. V was shortened by 7 bases and J by 4 bases, with 16 bases between the two germline ends. CDR3 region: CASTWVMGVTEAFF. The CDR3 DNA reads TGTGCCAGTACGTGGGTAATGGGCGTCACTGAAGCTTTCTTT.

The chain has TRBV7-2 and TRBJ1-5; D is possibly TRBD1 (5 bases). The CDR3 is 15 residues long. The V end was cut by 1 base, the J end by 3 bases, with 10 bases between. CDR1 is SGHTA and CDR2 is FQGNSA in the germline V gene. CDR3 DNA: TGTGCCAGCAGCTTAGGGCCAGGGAACAATCAGCCCCAGCATTTT. It translates to CASSLGPGNNQPQHF.

The chain has TRBV6-5 and TRBJ1-5, with D unclear. The CDR3 consists of 14 residues. The V gene's germline CDR1 is MNHEY and CDR2 SVGAGI. V shed 5 bases and J shed 0 bases, with 8 bases lying between them. CDR3 sequence reads: CASSREYSNQPQHF. In nucleotides, the CDR3 is TGTGCCAGCAGTAGAGAGTATAGCAATCAGCCCCAGCATTTT.

The chain is built from TRBV28 and TRBJ1-4; perhaps TRBD1 as D (5 bases). CDR1 MDHEN and CDR2 SYDVKM come from the germline V gene. The germline V and J ends were trimmed by 4 bases and 7 bases, with 16 bases remaining between them. This CDR3 region has 15 residues. CDR3 nucleotides: TGTGCCAGCAGTTCATCCAGGGCTAACCGTGAAAAACTGTTTTTT. Encoded protein: CASSSSRANREKLFF.

The V and J genes are TRBV7-6 and TRBJ1-3; possible D gene TRBD1, 6 bases. Germline V CDR1 and CDR2: SGHVS, FNYEAQ. Trimming took off 5 bases at V and 2 bases at J, with 16 bases between the two ends. This CDR3 is 16 amino acids long. The CDR3 is CASSPAGGATGNTIYF. The DNA of the CDR3 is TGTGCCAGCAGCCCGGCCGGGGGCGCAACTGGAAACACCATATATTTT.

V usage is TRBV15 and J usage is TRBJ1-5; 8 bases match TRBD1. The V gene end was trimmed by 3 bases and the J gene end by 4 bases; junction bases not matched to a gene: 5. CDR3 length equals 15 residues. Germline CDR1 and CDR2: LNHNV and YYDKDF (reference sequence). CDR3 loop: CATSRRTGQNQPQHF. CDR3 nucleotide sequence: TGTGCCACCAGCAGGCGGACAGGGCAAAATCAGCCCCAGCATTTT. Together with reference TRBV15 and TRBJ1-5, the CDR3 gives the full variable domain: DAMVIQNPRYQVTQFGKPVTLSCSQTLNHNVMYWYQQKSSQAPKLLFHYYDKDFNNEADTPDNFQSRRPNTSFCFLDIRSPGLGDTAMYLCATSRRTGQNQPQHFGDGTRLSIL.

The chain is built from TRBV18 and TRBJ2-1; D possibly corresponds to TRBD2 (6 bases). V lost 5 bases to trimming and J lost 10 bases, with 18 bases between them. This CDR3 is 14 amino acids long. Germline CDR1 KGHSH, CDR2 LQKENI. The DNA for the CDR3 is TGTGCCAGCTCAGGGGTAAGACTAGAACGGGAGCAGTTCTTC. It translates to CASSGVRLEREQFF.

The chain has TRBV30 and TRBJ1-2; TRBD1 aligns across 12 bases. The germline CDR1 and CDR2 sequences are GTSNPN and SVGIG (reference sequence). Losses at the gene ends were 5 bases for V and 8 bases for J; bases not matched to a gene: 6. The CDR3 extends over 13 amino acids. This CDR3 reads CAWRTGTGGGYTF. In DNA, the CDR3 is TGTGCCTGGCGCACCGGGACAGGGGGCGGCTACACCTTC.

The chain carries TRBV5-4 and TRBJ1-2; no definite D call. The CDR3 has 14 amino acids. V gave up 0 bases and J gave up 6 bases, with 12 bases separating them. Germline V gene data show CDR1 as SGHNT and CDR2 as YYREEE (reference sequence). In DNA form, the CDR3 reads TGTGCCAGCAGCTTGGTTCGGTTCCCTGATGGCTACACCTTC. It translates to CASSLVRFPDGYTF.

The chain carries TRBV5-1 and TRBJ2-7; 10 bases match TRBD2. Losses at the gene ends were 3 bases for V and 7 bases for J; bases not matched to a gene: 7. CDR1 is SGHRS and CDR2 is YFSETQ in the germline V gene. CDR3 length: 14 amino acids. The CDR3 sequence: CASSSLAGAGEQYF. CDR3 DNA: TGCGCCAGCAGCTCCCTAGCGGGGGCGGGAGAGCAGTACTTC.

This clone was seen only once. This rearrangement joins TRBV7-2 to TRBJ1-1; possible D gene TRBD1, 5 bases. Trimming shortened V by 5 bases and J by 0 bases, and 10 bases separated the two germline ends. Germline CDR1 is SGHTA and CDR2 is FQGNSA. The CDR3 contains 14 residues. CDR3 coding DNA: TGTGCCAGCAGCCAGTGGGGGGTGAACACTGAAGCTTTCTTT. It codes for CASSQWGVNTEAFF.

The chain employs TRBV6-5 and TRBJ1-2, with 9 bases that match TRBD1. With 9 bases clipped from V and 4 bases from J, the junction kept 6 bases outside the gene matches. Germline V gene data show CDR1 as MNHEY and CDR2 as SVGAGI. CDR3 length: 13 residues. The CDR3 nucleotides are TGTGCCAGTTACCGGGACAGGGTCTATGGCTACACCTTC. Translating it yields CASYRDRVYGYTF.

The rearrangement uses TRBV7-2 and TRBJ2-3; 11 bases match TRBD1. This CDR3 contains 17 residues. Germline CDR1 SGHTA, CDR2 FQGNSA. The J segment lost 6 bases and the V segment lost 5 bases, leaving 13 bases of the junction unmatched. CDR3 in DNA: TGTGCCAGCAGCCCAAGAGGGTGGACAGGGGGCGCTGATACGCAGTATTTT. Its translation is CASSPRGWTGGADTQYF. Based on the CDR3 plus reference TRBV7-2 and TRBJ2-3, the full variable domain is GAGVSQSPSNKVTEKGKDVELRCDPISGHTALYWYRQSLGQGLEFLIYFQGNSAPDKSGLPSDRFSAERTGGSVSTLTIQRTQQEDSAVYLCASSPRGWTGGADTQYFGPGTRLTVL.

Details on this clone: The same CDR3 also results from other DNA sequences found in this sample. DNA of the CDR3: TGTGCCAGCAGCGTAGACCCGAACCAAGAGACCCAGTACTTC. Translated, it gives CASSVDPNQETQYF. V and J are TRBV9 and TRBJ2-5, with D unclear. This CDR3 has 14 residues. The V end was cut by 0 bases, the J end by 0 bases, with 6 bases between. Germline V gene sequence: CDR1 SGDLS, CDR2 YYNGEE.

V usage is TRBV2 and J usage is TRBJ1-3, with no clear D. Germline CDR1 is SNHLY and CDR2 is FYNNEI. The CDR3 runs 15 residues. Trimming stripped 3 bases from V and 0 bases from J, with 9 bases between. This CDR3 is CASSEQVLSGNTIYF. The CDR3 DNA reads as TGTGCCAGCAGTGAGCAGGTGCTCTCTGGAAACACCATATATTTT.

In nucleotides, the CDR3 is TGTGCCTGGAACTTTAACACTGAAGCTTTCTTT. It encodes CAWNFNTEAFF. This sequence joins TRBV30 and TRBJ1-1; D uncertain. The V and J ends lost 4 bases and 2 bases respectively, with 5 bases between them. The CDR3 runs 11 residues. Germline V gene sequence: CDR1 GTSNPN, CDR2 SVGIG (reference sequence).